Listed below are T cell receptor beta chains from one sample, sequenced in a study of cytomegalovirus exposure and HLA in healthy donors. Profiled with immunoSEQ multiplex PCR; TCRdb holds only in-frame clones, not every one. The data contain 150,000 to 200,000 clones, 84% of them singletons. The sequenced sample was PBMCs. These receptors originate from a man between 18 and 35 years old in good health and CMV-seropositive. CDR3s leave out the opening cysteine and the closing phenylalanine or tryptophan. Each record gives: V gene, J gene, CDR3 protein.

TRBV6-1	TRBJ2-3	AIHPDTQY
TRBV27	TRBJ2-2	ASSTVTPGELF
TRBV9	TRBJ2-3	ASSVGELGGTDTQY
TRBV7-2	TRBJ2-4	ASRVAGENIQY
TRBV30	TRBJ2-1	ASRLAGAGYEQF
TRBV15	TRBJ1-4	ATSNRDKLEKLF
TRBV14	TRBJ2-7	ASSQELRAEQY
TRBV28	TRBJ1-4	ASSLDREKLF
TRBV19	TRBJ2-5	ASSNYPQETQY
TRBV7-2	TRBJ2-7	ASSFGTAGYEQY
TRBV27	TRBJ1-1	ASLPGYGTEAF
TRBV27	TRBJ2-7	ASTLDGGYLNYEQY
TRBV6-1	TRBJ2-7	ASSEALRYEQY
TRBV7-6	TRBJ2-1	ASSSLRTGGNEQF
TRBV29-1	TRBJ2-7	SVGLAEGGDEQY
TRBV4-3	TRBJ1-4	ASSQGGIGEKLF
TRBV16	TRBJ2-7	ASSQGLAGTYEQY
TRBV7-6	TRBJ2-7	ASSRQESLYEQY
TRBV30	TRBJ1-2	AWRARTGENRAGYT
TRBV28	TRBJ2-1	ASTLEASHNEQF
TRBV29-1	TRBJ2-7	SVVGGSYEQY
TRBV20-1	TRBJ2-3	SAVTSGLQY
TRBV7-8	TRBJ2-5	ASSFPTSGRAKETQY
TRBV6-1	TRBJ1-2	ASTGGSGGYT
TRBV4-3	TRBJ2-3	ASSQSSSTDTQY